The TCR beta chain under discussion was sequenced for a study of T cells in Graves' hyperthyroidism and ophthalmopathy. Study-wide results and limits: The model's output predicted ophthalmopathy at a median of about 5.9 months prior to onset. Blood shared most expanded thyroid clonotypes above 0.001. Stable hyperthyroidism was separated from ophthalmopathy by a model based on 13 V-J features.

Authors of the study amplified TCR beta CDR3 regions from RNA transcripts. First-round RT-PCR of the TCR CDR3 relied on the HTBI primer set. TCRdb redid the calling of the multiplex PCR reads with MiXCR, one entry per CDR3 protein. The sample yields around 520,000 distinct CDR3 sequences, approximately 25% seen once. This clonotype was found many times. Its antigen is still unknown. The CDR3 sequence is 17 residues long. The V gene end was trimmed by 5 bases and the J gene end by 6 bases; junction bases not matched to a gene: 16. The receptor's source is a woman younger than 45 with Graves' ophthalmopathy. The sequenced sample was blood. The chain employs TRBV12-3 or TRBV12-4 and TRBJ1-5; 7 nucleotides match TRBD1. CDR3 in amino acids: CASSRTSGTAGGQPQHF. For the CDR3, the DNA is TGTGCCAGCAGTAGAACTTCCGGGACAGCGGGGGGTCAGCCCCAGCATTTT.